These 16 T cell receptor beta chains came from one sample sequenced in a study of vaccination effects on CD4 cells after COVID-19. Expansion of antigen-specific CD4+ T cells with viral peptide pools was carried out by the ViraFEST assay before sequencing. Researchers isolated CD4+ T cells once about 11 days of culture had elapsed. Negative nucleocapsid antibody tests before and after vaccination confirmed no previous SARS-CoV-2 infection. Antigens for these TCRs are unknown. Generated by immunoSEQ multiplex PCR, the TCRdb table keeps only in-frame clones and is missing some. Of about 63,000 clones listed, over 70% are singletons. Sequencing used CD4+ T cells from PBMCs cultured with HCoV-OC43 spike peptides, obtained before COVID-19 vaccination. Subset noted: HCoV-OC43 spike overlapping peptide pool stimulation. These receptors were collected from a human donor who received a COVID-19 vaccine.

This clone was observed a single time. The rearrangement links TRBV3-1 (or the pseudogene TRBV3-2) to TRBJ2-3, with D unresolved. This CDR3 region has 16 residues. The germline V and J ends were trimmed by 0 bases and 5 bases, with 15 bases remaining between them. Germline CDR1 reads LGHDT; CDR2 reads YNNKEL (reference sequence). The CDR3 is CASSQDPQTPGDTQYF. CDR3 DNA: TGTGCCAGCAGCCAAGATCCGCAGACGCCGGGAGATACGCAGTATTTT.

The chain joins TRBV5-6 to TRBJ2-3; D unclear. Deletions cut 2 bases from V and 3 bases from J, with 13 bases between. Germline V gene lookup returns CDR1 SGHDT and CDR2 YYEEEE. This CDR3 is built from 15 residues. Here the CDR3 reads CASSFESQITDTQYF. As DNA, the CDR3 is TGTGCCAGCAGCTTCGAAAGCCAAATTACAGATACGCAGTATTTT.

The genes are TRBV28 and TRBJ1-5, with D perhaps TRBD1 (6 bases). The CDR3 sequence is 14 residues long. Germline CDR1 is MDHEN and CDR2 is SYDVKM. V was trimmed by 4 bases and J by 6 bases, leaving 13 bases between them. CDR3 sequence: CASSSLGGPQPQHF. The CDR3 DNA reads as TGTGCCAGCAGTTCCCTCGGGGGGCCTCAGCCCCAGCATTTT.

The V gene is TRBV7-2, the J gene TRBJ1-5; 12 bases fit TRBD1. V gave up 3 bases and J gave up 6 bases; unmatched junction bases: 6. Per germline, CDR1 SGHTA and CDR2 FQGNSA. The CDR3 extends over 16 amino acids. CDR3 bases: TGTGCCAGCAGCTTGGGGGGACAGGGGGCAAGTCAGCCCCAGCATTTT. Protein product: CASSLGGQGASQPQHF. Full variable domain (outside the CDR3, taken from reference TRBV7-2 and TRBJ1-5): GAGVSQSPSNKVTEKGKDVELRCDPISGHTALYWYRQSLGQGLEFLIYFQGNSAPDKSGLPSDRFSAERTGGSVSTLTIQRTQQEDSAVYLCASSLGGQGASQPQHFGDGTRLSIL.

V is TRBV7-3 and J is TRBJ2-3; 11 nucleotides line up with TRBD2. The CDR3 spans 15 residues. The junction had 5 bases not matched to a gene; V was cut back by 5 bases and J by 4 bases. Germline V gene sequence: CDR1 SGHTA, CDR2 FQGTGA. CDR3 coding DNA: TGTGCCAGCAGCCAAACTAGCGGGGGCCCAGATACGCAGTATTTT. Amino acid sequence: CASSQTSGGPDTQYF.

The chain has TRBV7-3 and TRBJ2-7; D is possibly TRBD2 (6 bases). Trimming cost V 11 bases and J 4 bases, with 33 bases left between them. The germline CDR1 and CDR2 sequences are SGHTA and FQGTGA. This CDR3 spans 18 amino acids. Here the CDR3 reads CAGPFYYREFNSVYEQYV. Written as DNA, the CDR3 is TGTGCCGGCCCCTTCTACTACCGGGAGTTTAACTCGGTTTACGAGCAGTACGTC.

The V and J genes are TRBV6-2 or TRBV6-3 and TRBJ1-4; D is possibly TRBD1 (5 bases). The CDR3 runs 19 residues. The germline V and J ends were trimmed by 4 bases and 1 base, with 22 bases remaining between them. Germline CDR1 and CDR2: MNHEY and SVGEGT. The DNA of the CDR3 is TGTGCCAGCAGTTCGGGACTTTTCCAACGAGGAGGAACTAATGAAAAACTGTTTTTT. This sequence encodes CASSSGLFQRGGTNEKLFF.

V and J are TRBV24-1 and TRBJ1-3; D unclear. Trimming took 5 bases from V and 4 from J, leaving 2 bases between them. From germline, CDR1 is KGHDR and CDR2 SFDVKD. The CDR3 is 11 amino acids. The CDR3, as DNA: TGTGCCACCAGTGGAGGAAACACCATATATTTT. Protein sequence: CATSGGNTIYF.

This rearrangement joins TRBV9 to TRBJ1-4; maybe TRBD1 (5 bases). V gave up 4 bases and J gave up 0 bases, with 10 bases separating them. The CDR3 consists of 15 residues. The germline V gene has CDR1 SGDLS and CDR2 YYNGEE. This CDR3 reads CASSSGGATNEKLFF. CDR3 nucleotides: TGTGCCAGCAGCTCCGGGGGTGCAACTAATGAAAAACTGTTTTTT.

The gene calls are TRBV5-1 and TRBJ1-6; 7 bases agree with TRBD1. With 4 bases clipped from V and 7 bases from J, the junction kept 11 bases outside the gene matches. Germline-derived CDR1 and CDR2 are SGHRS and YFSETQ. This CDR3 is built from 16 residues. CDR3 protein: CASSLQPGQQNSPLHF. DNA for the CDR3: TGCGCCAGCAGCCTCCAACCGGGACAGCAGAATTCACCCCTCCACTTT.

This chain joins TRBV12-3 or TRBV12-4 and TRBJ1-5, with D uncertain. V was clipped by 6 bases and J by 9 bases, with 15 bases between them. The CDR3 contains 13 residues. The CDR3 DNA reads TGTGCCAGCAGCCCTAAACAAGTGAGGCCCCAGCATTTT. Its protein is CASSPKQVRPQHF.

This sequence joins TRBV3-1 (or the pseudogene TRBV3-2) and TRBJ2-3; D unresolved. Germline values: CDR1 LGHDT, CDR2 YNNKEL (reference sequence). The CDR3 length is 16 residues. Trimming removed 4 bases from V and 1 base from J, with 15 bases in between. The CDR3: CASSRARGGGTDTQYF. CDR3 DNA sequence: TGTGCCAGCAGCCGGGCAAGAGGTGGGGGCACAGATACGCAGTATTTT.

The chain has TRBV28 and TRBJ1-5; D is perhaps TRBD1 (5 bases). This CDR3 contains 11 residues. Germline CDR1 MDHEN, CDR2 SYDVKM. The ends were cut back, 3 bases at V and 15 bases at J, with 12 bases in the middle. The CDR3 bases are TGTGCCAGCAGTTTGCAGGGAAAAATGCATTTT. Its protein product is CASSLQGKMHF.

The rearrangement uses TRBV10-3 and TRBJ1-1, with 11 bases that match TRBD1. With 4 bases clipped from V and 3 bases from J, the junction kept 7 bases outside the gene matches. CDR1 is ENHRY, CDR2 SYGVKD, per germline. This CDR3 region has 16 residues. Here the CDR3 DNA reads TGTGCCATCAGTGGGACAGGGGGCAATTTAGACACTGAAGCTTTCTTT. Translated, it gives CAISGTGGNLDTEAFF.

The gene calls are TRBV7-9 and TRBJ1-1, with D maybe TRBD1 (5 bases). The CDR3 length is 13 residues. Germline assignment: CDR1 SEHNR and CDR2 FQNEAQ (reference sequence). V was pared by 2 bases and J by 1 base, with 5 bases between. The DNA of the CDR3 is TGTGCCAGCAGCTTACAGGGGAACACTGAAGCTTTCTTT. It specifies CASSLQGNTEAFF.

The chain employs TRBV7-9 and TRBJ1-3; tentatively, D is TRBD1 (5 bases). Germline V gene data show CDR1 as SEHNR and CDR2 as FQNEAQ (reference sequence). V was shortened by 3 bases and J by 4 bases, with 10 bases between the two germline ends. CDR3 length: 14 amino acids. CDR3 residues: CASSLIGGGNTIYF. CDR3 coding DNA: TGTGCCAGCAGCTTGATCGGGGGAGGAAACACCATATATTTT.